This T cell receptor (beta chain) was captured in a study of cytomegalovirus exposure and HLA in healthy donors. Regarding the study as a whole: Among TCR sequences, most were rare, though some public TCRs appeared in many donors.

As for this clone: Antigen: not known.

The CDR3 runs to 14 residues. J was trimmed by 7 bases and V by 0 bases; bases with no gene match: 0. The V gene's germline CDR1 is LNHDA and CDR2 SQIVND (reference sequence). Sequencing used immunoSEQ multiplex PCR; TCRdb keeps in-frame clones, though not all of them. Of fewer than 130,000 clones listed, about nine tenths are singletons. Sequencing was performed on PBMCs. This clonotype was sampled from a young woman in good health and CMV-seronegative. The chain carries TRBV19 and TRBJ1-5; TRBD1 matches at 10 bases. Here the CDR3 DNA reads TGTGCCAGTAGTATAGAGGGACAGGGGCAGCCCCAGCATTTT. Translated, it gives CASSIEGQGQPQHF. The whole variable domain, filled in from reference TRBV19 and TRBJ1-5, reads DGGITQSPKYLFRKEGQNVTLSCEQNLNHDAMYWYRQDPGQGLRLIYYSQIVNDFQKGDIAEGYSVSREKKESFPLTVTSAQKNPTAFYLCASSIEGQGQPQHFGDGTRLSIL.